The rows below give T cell receptor beta chains drawn from one sample of a study of T cells after yellow fever vaccination. TCRdb used MiXCR to reprocess the 5' RACE reads, holding one entry per CDR3 protein. The data show approximately 300,000 distinct CDR3 sequences, around 10% seen once. The starting material was CD4+ T cells sorted from PBMCs, obtained 45 days after the yellow fever booster vaccination. Source of these receptors: a man aged 18 to 29 who received the YFV17D yellow fever vaccine. CDR3s include the opening cysteine and the closing phenylalanine or tryptophan. A D gene is named only where the DNA matches it firmly. Not all rows give a size; the values are once, few, many and, for expanded clones, a class.

j_call	v_call	d_call	clone_size	cdr3_aa	cdr3_nt
TRBJ1-1	TRBV27	.	.	CASSLSWNTEAFF	TGTGCCAGCAGTTTATCATGGAACACTGAAGCTTTCTTT
TRBJ2-3	TRBV3-1	.	.	CASSRRSPTDTQYF	TGTGCCAGCAGCCGGCGGTCTCCCACAGATACGCAGTATTTT
TRBJ1-5	TRBV24-1	TRBD1	few	CATSDSGQGENQPQHF	TGTGCCACCAGTGATTCGGGACAGGGGGAAAATCAGCCCCAGCATTTT
TRBJ1-1	TRBV15	TRBD1	few	CATSIVQGILNTEAFF	TGTGCCACCAGCATTGTACAGGGGATCTTGAACACTGAAGCTTTCTTT
TRBJ2-7	TRBV11-1	.	.	CASSFSRYYEQYF	TGTGCCAGCAGCTTTTCCCGCTACTACGAGCAGTACTTC
TRBJ2-7	TRBV7-2	.	many	CASRPLGGSSYEQYF	TGTGCCAGCCGTCCCCTGGGGGGCAGCTCCTACGAGCAGTACTTC
TRBJ1-5	TRBV25-1	.	few	CASSEWGGDQPQHF	TGTGCCAGCAGTGAATGGGGCGGCGATCAGCCCCAGCATTTT
TRBJ2-3	TRBV6-5	TRBD1	few	CASSFKQGPTDTQYF	TGTGCCAGCAGCTTTAAACAGGGGCCAACAGATACGCAGTATTTT
TRBJ1-1	TRBV30	TRBD1	.	CAWDRGTEAFF	TGTGCCTGGGACAGGGGCACTGAAGCTTTCTTT
TRBJ2-6	TRBV15	.	.	CATSRVVARVSGANVLTF	TGTGCCACCAGCAGAGTCGTAGCAAGAGTCTCTGGGGCCAACGTCCTGACTTTC
TRBJ1-2	TRBV19	TRBD1	many	CASSPGQGSGYTF	TGTGCCAGTAGCCCGGGACAGGGAAGCGGCTACACCTTC
TRBJ2-6	TRBV11-1	.	.	CASSPGFSGANVLTF	TGTGCCAGCAGCCCAGGGTTCTCTGGGGCCAACGTCCTGACTTTC
TRBJ1-2	TRBV12-3/TRBV12-4	.	.	CASTPTAGRGYTF	TGTGCCAGCACCCCGACGGCAGGACGGGGCTACACCTTC
TRBJ2-1	TRBV11-1	TRBD2	few	CASSYPGLAGGPSEQFF	TGTGCCAGCAGCTACCCTGGACTAGCGGGGGGGCCAAGTGAGCAGTTCTTC
TRBJ1-2	TRBV7-8	.	.	CASSFREQGLPNYGYTF	TGTGCCAGCAGCTTTCGCGAACAGGGTCTACCCAACTATGGCTACACCTTC
TRBJ2-1	TRBV28	.	many	CASSTPGREQFF	TGTGCCAGCAGTACACCAGGACGTGAGCAGTTCTTC
TRBJ2-5	TRBV6-2/TRBV6-3	.	many	CASRAHSQETQYF	TGTGCCAGCCGAGCACACAGCCAAGAGACCCAGTACTTC
TRBJ1-1	TRBV21-1	.	few	CASKKGEGNTEAFF	TGTGCCAGCAAAAAGGGAGAGGGGAACACTGAAGCTTTCTTT
TRBJ2-1	TRBV11-2	.	.	CASSFLEGGEQFF	TGTGCCAGCAGCTTTTTAGAGGGTGGTGAGCAGTTCTTC
TRBJ2-3	TRBV6-5	.	many	CASSYSQPSDTQYF	TGTGCCAGCAGTTACTCTCAACCCTCAGATACGCAGTATTTT
TRBJ1-6	TRBV5-1	TRBD1	many	CASSLAPGQGSTSPLHF	TGCGCCAGCAGCTTGGCCCCGGGACAGGGGAGTACTTCACCCCTCCACTTT
TRBJ2-5	TRBV20-1	.	few	CSASPSDPGLAQYF	TGCAGTGCTTCCCCCTCGGACCCCGGGCTAGCCCAGTACTTC
TRBJ2-2	TRBV5-1	TRBD1	.	CASSLARTGDRTGELFF	TGCGCCAGCAGCTTGGCCAGGACAGGGGATCGGACCGGGGAGCTGTTTTTT